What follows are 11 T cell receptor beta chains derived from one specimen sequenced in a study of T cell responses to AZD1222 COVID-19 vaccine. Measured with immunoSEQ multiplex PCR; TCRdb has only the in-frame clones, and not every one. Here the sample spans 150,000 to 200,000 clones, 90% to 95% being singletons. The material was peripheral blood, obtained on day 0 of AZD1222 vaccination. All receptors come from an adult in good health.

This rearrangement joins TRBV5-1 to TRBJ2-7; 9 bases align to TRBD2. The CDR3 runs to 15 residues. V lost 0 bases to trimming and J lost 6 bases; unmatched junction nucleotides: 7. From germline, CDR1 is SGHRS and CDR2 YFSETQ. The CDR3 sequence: CASSLDRSGSGEQYF. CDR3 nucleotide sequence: TGCGCCAGCAGCTTGGATCGTAGCGGGAGTGGCGAGCAGTACTTC.

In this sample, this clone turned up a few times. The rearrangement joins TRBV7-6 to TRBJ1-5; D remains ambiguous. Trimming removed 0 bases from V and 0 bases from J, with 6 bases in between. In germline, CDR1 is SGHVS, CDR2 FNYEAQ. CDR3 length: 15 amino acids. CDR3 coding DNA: TGTGCCAGCAGCTTAGCATGGGGTAGCAATCAGCCCCAGCATTTT. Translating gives CASSLAWGSNQPQHF.

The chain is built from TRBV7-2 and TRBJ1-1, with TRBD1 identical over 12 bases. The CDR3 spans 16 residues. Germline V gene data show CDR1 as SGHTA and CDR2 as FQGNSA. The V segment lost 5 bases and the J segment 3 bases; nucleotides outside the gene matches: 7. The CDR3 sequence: CASSAGQGAADTEAFF. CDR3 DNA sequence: TGTGCCAGCAGCGCGGGACAGGGGGCGGCTGACACTGAAGCTTTCTTT.

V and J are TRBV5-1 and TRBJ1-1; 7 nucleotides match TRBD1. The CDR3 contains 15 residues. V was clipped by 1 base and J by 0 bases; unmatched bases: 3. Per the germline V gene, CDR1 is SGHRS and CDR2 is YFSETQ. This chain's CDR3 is CASSLRQGVNTEAFF. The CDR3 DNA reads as TGCGCCAGCAGCTTGCGGCAGGGGGTGAACACTGAAGCTTTCTTT. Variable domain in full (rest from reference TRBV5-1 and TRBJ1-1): KAGVTQTPRYLIKTRGQQVTLSCSPISGHRSVSWYQQTPGQGLQFLFEYFSETQRNKGNFPGRFSGRQFSNSRSEMNVSTLELGDSALYLCASSLRQGVNTEAFFGQGTRLTVV.

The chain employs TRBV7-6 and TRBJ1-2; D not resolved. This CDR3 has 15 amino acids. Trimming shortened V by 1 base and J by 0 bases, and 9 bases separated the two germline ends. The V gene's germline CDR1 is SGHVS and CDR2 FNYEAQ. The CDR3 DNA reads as TGTGCCAGCAGCTTAGAAGGGCGTACTAACTATGGCTACACCTTC. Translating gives CASSLEGRTNYGYTF.

CDR3 DNA: TGTGCCAGCAGTCCCTTCATGGGGTTGGGGAGGAATCAGCCCCAGCATTTT. Protein sequence: CASSPFMGLGRNQPQHF. The rearrangement uses TRBV28 and TRBJ1-5; no clear D. CDR3 length: 17 residues. The germline V gene encodes CDR1 MDHEN and CDR2 SYDVKM. V lost 5 bases and J 4 bases, leaving 21 bases between the germline ends.

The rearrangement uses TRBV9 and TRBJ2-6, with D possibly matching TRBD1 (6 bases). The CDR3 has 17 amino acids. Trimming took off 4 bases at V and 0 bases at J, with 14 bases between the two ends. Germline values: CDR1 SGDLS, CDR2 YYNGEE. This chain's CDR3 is CASSLGGQYSGANVLTF. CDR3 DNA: TGTGCCAGCAGCCTAGGGGGACAATACTCTGGGGCCAACGTCCTGACTTTC.

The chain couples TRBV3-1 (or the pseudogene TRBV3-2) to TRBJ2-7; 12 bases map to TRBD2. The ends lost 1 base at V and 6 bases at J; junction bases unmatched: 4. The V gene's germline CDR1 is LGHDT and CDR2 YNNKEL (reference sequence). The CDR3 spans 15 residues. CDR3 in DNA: TGTGCCAGCAGCCAAGCTAGCGGGAGGGCCTCCGAGCAGTACTTC. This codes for CASSQASGRASEQYF.

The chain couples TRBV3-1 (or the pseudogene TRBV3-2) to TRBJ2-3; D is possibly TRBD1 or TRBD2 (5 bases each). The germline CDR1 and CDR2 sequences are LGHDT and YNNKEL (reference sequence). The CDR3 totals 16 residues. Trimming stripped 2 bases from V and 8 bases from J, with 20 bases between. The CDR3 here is CASSQWDGWSFGTQYF. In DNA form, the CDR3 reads TGTGCCAGCAGCCAATGGGACGGGTGGAGTTTCGGTACGCAGTATTTT.

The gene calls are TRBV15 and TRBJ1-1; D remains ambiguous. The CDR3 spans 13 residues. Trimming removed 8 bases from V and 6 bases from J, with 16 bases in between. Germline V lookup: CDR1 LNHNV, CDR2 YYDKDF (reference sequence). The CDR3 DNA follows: TGTGCCACCGCTTCGCTGCCCATCTCTGAAGCTTTCTTT. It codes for CATASLPISEAFF.

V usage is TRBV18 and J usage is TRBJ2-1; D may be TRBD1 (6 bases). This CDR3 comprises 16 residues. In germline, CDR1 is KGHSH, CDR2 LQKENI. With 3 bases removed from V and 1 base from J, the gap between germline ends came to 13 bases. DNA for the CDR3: TGTGCCAGCTCACCTCTTTTAGGGGGTTCCTACAATGAGCAGTTCTTC. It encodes CASSPLLGGSYNEQFF.